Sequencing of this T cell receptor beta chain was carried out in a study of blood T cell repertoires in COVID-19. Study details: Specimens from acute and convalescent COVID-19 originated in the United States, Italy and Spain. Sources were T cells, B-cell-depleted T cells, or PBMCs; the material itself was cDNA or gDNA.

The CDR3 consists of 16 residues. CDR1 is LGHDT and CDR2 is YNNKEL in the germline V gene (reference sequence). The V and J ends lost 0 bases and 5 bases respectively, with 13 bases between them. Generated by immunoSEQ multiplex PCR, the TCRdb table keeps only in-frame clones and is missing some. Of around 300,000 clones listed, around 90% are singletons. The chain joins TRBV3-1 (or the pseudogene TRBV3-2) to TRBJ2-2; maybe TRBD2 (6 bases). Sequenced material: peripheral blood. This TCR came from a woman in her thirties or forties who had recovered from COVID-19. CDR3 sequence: CASSQDQEGPTGELFF. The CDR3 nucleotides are TGTGCCAGCAGCCAAGACCAGGAGGGCCCTACCGGGGAGCTGTTTTTT.